The rows below give T cell receptor beta chains drawn from one sample of a study of control samples from healthy donors and cancer patients. Profiled with immunoSEQ multiplex PCR; TCRdb holds only in-frame clones, not every one. The repertoire holds some 250,000 clones, with about 80% as singletons. Sequencing was done on a sample of PBMCs. These receptors all stem from an older woman with lung cancer. CDR3s include the opening cysteine and the closing phenylalanine or tryptophan. D genes are given only for firm matches. A clone size is listed for some rows: how often the clone was seen (once, few, many), or a class if it is expanded.

V gene	J gene	D gene	clone size	CDR3 DNA	CDR3 protein
TRBV5-1	TRBJ2-1	TRBD1	.	TGCGCCAGCAGCTTACAGGGGGTATCGCAGTACAATGAGCAGTTCTTC	CASSLQGVSQYNEQFF
TRBV14	TRBJ2-3	TRBD1	few	TGTGCCAGCAGCCCAGAGCCAGGGGGCCCGAATACGCAGTATTTT	CASSPEPGGPNTQYF
TRBV19	TRBJ2-2	.	.	TGTGCCAGTTGGCCGGGTCAGCTCGTTGGGGAGCTGTTTTTT	CASWPGQLVGELFF
TRBV5-1	TRBJ2-5	.	.	TGCGCCAGCAGCTTGCCGGGGTCCCAAGAGACCCAGTACTTC	CASSLPGSQETQYF
TRBV6-5	TRBJ1-1	.	few	TGTGCCAGCAAAGAGGTCGCTGAAGCTTTCTTT	CASKEVAEAFF
TRBV30	TRBJ1-4	TRBD1	few	TGTGCCTGGAGTATAGACAGGGCCGCAACTAATGAAAAACTGTTTTTT	CAWSIDRAATNEKLFF
TRBV4-1	TRBJ1-2	TRBD1	.	TGCGCCAGCAGCCAAGATCTGGACAGGGGGCATGGCTACACCTTC	CASSQDLDRGHGYTF
TRBV6-5	TRBJ1-5	TRBD1	.	TGTGCCAGCAGTTCAAGGACAGGCGCGGATCAGCCCCAGCATTTT	CASSSRTGADQPQHF
TRBV7-2	TRBJ1-2	.	.	TGTGCCAGCAGCTTAGCGACCGGGGCGGCGGGTGGCTACACCTTC	CASSLATGAAGGYTF
TRBV2	TRBJ2-6	.	once	TGTGCCAGCAGTGGTACCGGGGCCAACGTCCTGACTTTC	CASSGTGANVLTF
TRBV14	TRBJ2-7	.	few	TGTGCCAGCAGCTCTTTGAGGGCCTACGAGCAGTACTTC	CASSSLRAYEQYF
TRBV6-5	TRBJ2-7	.	.	TGTGCCAGCAGTTATAGGGCAGATTCAACCTACGAGCAGTACTTC	CASSYRADSTYEQYF
TRBV27	TRBJ1-2	.	.	TGTGCCAGCAGTTTCCAGGGGAGGCTTCACTATGGCTACACCTTC	CASSFQGRLHYGYTF
TRBV6-1	TRBJ1-1	.	.	TGTGCCAGCAGTGAAATTATCACAGGGTTTGTCGACACTGAAGCTTTCTTT	CASSEIITGFVDTEAFF
TRBV28	TRBJ2-1	TRBD1	.	TGTGCCAGCAGGGGACAGGCGGATTGGAATGAGCAGTTCTTC	CASRGQADWNEQFF
TRBV21-1	TRBJ1-1	.	.	TGTGCCAGCAGCCTAGCGCGGCGCTTGAACACTGAAGCTTTCTTT	CASSLARRLNTEAFF
TRBV20-1	TRBJ1-1	.	.	TGCAGTGCTAGTCCCGGGGCGGGGCAGGGCACTGAAGCTTTCTTT	CSASPGAGQGTEAFF
TRBV2	TRBJ2-7	TRBD2	.	TGTGCCAGCAGTGGGGGACTAGCGGGGGCCTACGAGCAGTACTTC	CASSGGLAGAYEQYF
TRBV15	TRBJ1-1	.	few	TGTGCCACCAGCAGAGAAGTACAGAACACTGAAGCTTTCTTT	CATSREVQNTEAFF
TRBV18	TRBJ2-4	.	.	TGTGCCAGCTCACCATCCGAGGCAGAAAACATTCAGTACTTC	CASSPSEAENIQYF
TRBV7-3	TRBJ2-7	.	.	TGTGCCAGCAGCTCCGCGGGACAGAAATCAGCCGAGCAGTACTTC	CASSSAGQKSAEQYF
TRBV5-1	TRBJ2-7	.	.	TGCGCCAGCAGCATGATTCCCATGCCCGCGGACAACGAGCAGTACTTC	CASSMIPMPADNEQYF